This T cell receptor (beta chain) is from a study of control samples from healthy donors and cancer patients. TCRdb's table, derived via immunoSEQ multiplex PCR, lists solely in-frame clones and lacks some. There are 50,000 or so clones in the sample; 95% to 97% occur only once, and less than 1.1% lies in the top ten. The junction had 13 bases not matched to a gene; V was cut back by 4 bases and J by 5 bases. Germline CDR1 SGHNT, CDR2 YYREEE (reference sequence). The CDR3 has 16 amino acids. The V call is TRBV5-4, the J call TRBJ2-7, with TRBD1 matching over 9 bases. The receptor was derived from a woman between 18 and 29 years old in good health. Sequencing used blood. For the CDR3, the DNA is TGTGCCAGCAGCCCATCGGGACAGGGCAGAGTAAACGAGCAGTACTTC. Residues: CASSPSGQGRVNEQYF.